These 10 T cell receptor beta chains were sequenced from one sample in a study of blood T cells in healthy people across ages. It was with a sample-barcoded 5' primer and a J-beta primer mix that a second PCR of roughly 7 to 12 cycles was run. TCRdb reanalysed the 5' RACE reads using MiXCR and keeps one entry per CDR3 protein. The profile covers 600,000 to 650,000 distinct CDR3 sequences, with approximately 50% appearing a single time and over 35% taken by the ten largest. The sample taken for sequencing was blood. These receptors all come from a man aged 55 to 70 in good health.

The chain has TRBV20-1 and TRBJ2-3; perhaps TRBD2 as D (5 bases). Germline CDR1 reads DFQATT; CDR2 reads SNEGSKA (reference sequence). The V end was cut by 6 bases, the J end by 6 bases, with 25 bases between. CDR3 size: 16 residues. The CDR3 region has the DNA TGCAGTGCCAGACGAACGGGGATCCTAAACTATGATACGCAGTATTTT. Protein product: CSARRTGILNYDTQYF.

This chain connects TRBV27 to TRBJ2-4; 8 nucleotides line up with TRBD2. With 0 bases clipped from V and 13 bases from J, the junction kept 17 bases outside the gene matches. Germline CDR1 reads MNHEY; CDR2 reads SMNVEV (reference sequence). This CDR3 region has 17 residues. In DNA form, the CDR3 reads TGTGCCAGCAGTTTATCATCACGGCCGGGGGGGCAACGGGAGCAGTACTTC. Translated: CASSLSSRPGGQREQYF.

In this sample, this clonotype turned up a few times. The chain uses TRBV3-1 and TRBJ2-1, with D uncertain. Trimming stripped 0 bases from V and 10 bases from J, with 13 bases between. The CDR3 sequence is 14 residues long. The germline CDR1 and CDR2 sequences are LGHDT and YNNKEL (reference sequence). The chain's CDR3 is CASSQDLWPPEQFF. CDR3 nucleotides: TGTGCCAGCAGCCAAGACCTTTGGCCCCCGGAGCAGTTCTTC.

The chain employs TRBV7-9 and TRBJ2-3; TRBD2 matches 11 bases. Trimming at V came to 1 base and at J to 3 bases, leaving 3 bases not matched to a gene. Germline V gene sequence: CDR1 SEHNR, CDR2 FQNEAQ (reference sequence). The CDR3 is 16 residues long. CDR3 in amino acids: CASSLETSGATDTQYF. CDR3 DNA sequence: TGTGCCAGCAGCTTAGAGACTAGCGGGGCAACAGATACGCAGTATTTT.

Notes on this clonotype: A read error may produce the germline difference seen at one junction end. CDR3 sequence (DNA): TGTGCCAGCAGGTACTCGGCAGGAGAGTACGAGCAGTACTTC. It yields the protein CASRYSAGEYEQYF. The chain links TRBV6-5 to TRBJ2-7; no clear D. This CDR3 comprises 14 residues. Germline V gives CDR1 MNHEY, CDR2 SVGAGI.

The chain employs TRBV20-1 and TRBJ2-1; D is possibly TRBD2 (6 bases). Trimming stripped 6 bases from V and 5 bases from J, with 14 bases between. The CDR3 runs 13 residues. Germline CDR1 is DFQATT and CDR2 is SNEGSKA (reference sequence). The CDR3 region has the DNA TGCAGTGCCTTTAGGACTACCCACAATGAGCAGTTCTTC. Its translation: CSAFRTTHNEQFF.

This clonotype was seen a few times. The chain employs TRBV9 and TRBJ1-6; possibly TRBD1 for D (6 bases). Trimming took 4 bases from V and 9 from J, leaving 14 bases between them. The CDR3 contains 14 residues. Germline CDR1 is SGDLS and CDR2 is YYNGEE. The CDR3 sequence: CASSPTGGSSPLHF. The DNA for the CDR3 is TGTGCCAGCAGCCCCACGGGGGGCAGTTCACCCCTCCACTTT.

This clonotype was observed a handful of times. J is TRBJ2-7 and V is TRBV7-2; D is undetermined. The CDR3 extends over 15 amino acids. Germline lookup yields CDR1 SGHTA and CDR2 FQGNSA. V was clipped by 1 base and J by 0 bases, with 10 bases between them. The CDR3 DNA follows: TGTGCCAGCAGCTTAGGGCCAGGAATCTCCTACGAGCAGTACTTC. It encodes CASSLGPGISYEQYF. Supplemented by reference TRBV7-2 and TRBJ2-7, the full variable domain reads GAGVSQSPSNKVTEKGKDVELRCDPISGHTALYWYRQSLGQGLEFLIYFQGNSAPDKSGLPSDRFSAERTGGSVSTLTIQRTQQEDSAVYLCASSLGPGISYEQYFGPGTRLTVT.

This clonotype was seen more than once but under ten times. V is TRBV7-2 and J is TRBJ1-5, with TRBD1 as a possible D gene (5 bases). Trimming removed 5 bases from V and 6 bases from J, with 11 bases in between. CDR1 is SGHTA, CDR2 FQGNSA, per germline. The CDR3 spans 13 residues. The CDR3, as DNA: TGTGCCAGCAGCGCTTCAGGGTTTCAGCCCCAGCATTTT. Its protein product is CASSASGFQPQHF.

The chain has TRBV10-3 and TRBJ2-7; 12 nucleotides match TRBD1. The CDR3 is made up of 14 amino acids. From germline, CDR1 is ENHRY and CDR2 SYGVKD. V shed 6 bases and J 5 bases; nucleotides not matched to a gene: 5. CDR3 nucleotide sequence: TGTGCCATCAGACCGGGACAGGGGGCACACGAGCAGTACTTC. It translates to CAIRPGQGAHEQYF.